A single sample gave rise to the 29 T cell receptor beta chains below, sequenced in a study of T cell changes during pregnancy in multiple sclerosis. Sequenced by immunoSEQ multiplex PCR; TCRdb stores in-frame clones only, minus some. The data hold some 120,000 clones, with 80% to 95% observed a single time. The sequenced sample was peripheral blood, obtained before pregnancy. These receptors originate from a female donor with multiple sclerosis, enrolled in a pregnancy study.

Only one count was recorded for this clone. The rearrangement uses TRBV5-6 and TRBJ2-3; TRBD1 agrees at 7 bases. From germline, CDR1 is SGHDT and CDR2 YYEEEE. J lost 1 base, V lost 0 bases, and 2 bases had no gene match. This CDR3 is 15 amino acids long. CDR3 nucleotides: TGTGCCAGCAGCTTGGCCGGACAGGGCACAGATACGCAGTATTTT. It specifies CASSLAGQGTDTQYF.

The CDR3 nucleotides are TGTGCCAGCAGCCCCGGGGCTAGCGGGCACAATGAGCAGTTCTTC. Translation: CASSPGASGHNEQFF. V usage is TRBV7-7 and J usage is TRBJ2-1, with 8 bases that match TRBD2. The V gene's germline CDR1 is SSHAT and CDR2 FNYEAQ (reference sequence). The CDR3 spans 15 residues. The V gene end was trimmed by 5 bases and the J gene end by 5 bases; junction bases not matched to a gene: 8.

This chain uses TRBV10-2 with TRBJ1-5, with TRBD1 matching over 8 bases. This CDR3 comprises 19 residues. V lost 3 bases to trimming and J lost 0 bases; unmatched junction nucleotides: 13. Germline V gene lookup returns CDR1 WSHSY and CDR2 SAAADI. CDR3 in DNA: TGCGCCAGCAGTGACCACCAGGGCAGGGGGCGGTTTAGCAATCAGCCCCAGCATTTT. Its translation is CASSDHQGRGRFSNQPQHF.

CDR3 bases: TGTGCCAGCTCACCGGGCGGGGGATCGAACACCGGGGAGCTGTTTTTT. It encodes CASSPGGGSNTGELFF. The chain has TRBV18 and TRBJ2-2; TRBD2 aligns across 7 bases. In germline, CDR1 is KGHSH, CDR2 LQKENI. V was pared by 3 bases and J by 0 bases, with 4 bases of the junction left unmatched. The CDR3 runs 16 residues.

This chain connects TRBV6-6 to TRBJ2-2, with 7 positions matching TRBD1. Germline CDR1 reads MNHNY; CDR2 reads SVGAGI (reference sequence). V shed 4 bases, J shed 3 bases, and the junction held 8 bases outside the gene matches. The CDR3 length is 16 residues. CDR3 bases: TGTGCCAGCAGTTTGAGGGACAGCCGATACACCGGGGAGCTGTTTTTT. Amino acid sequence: CASSLRDSRYTGELFF.

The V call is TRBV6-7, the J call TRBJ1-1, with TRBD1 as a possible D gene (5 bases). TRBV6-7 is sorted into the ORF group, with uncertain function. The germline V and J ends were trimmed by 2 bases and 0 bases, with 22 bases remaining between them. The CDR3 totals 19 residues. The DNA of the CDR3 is TGTGCCAGCAGTTACGGTGTGGGGACTCCGGGGGGGATGAACACTGAAGCTTTCTTT. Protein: CASSYGVGTPGGMNTEAFF.

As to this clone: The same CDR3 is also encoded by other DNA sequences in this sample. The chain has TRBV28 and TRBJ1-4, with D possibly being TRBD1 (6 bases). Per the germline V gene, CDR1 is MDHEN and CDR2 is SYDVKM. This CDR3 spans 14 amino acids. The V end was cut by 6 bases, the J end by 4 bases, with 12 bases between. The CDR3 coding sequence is TGTGCCAGCAGGCGGGGGCAGAATAATGAAAAACTGTTTTTT. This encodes CASRRGQNNEKLFF.

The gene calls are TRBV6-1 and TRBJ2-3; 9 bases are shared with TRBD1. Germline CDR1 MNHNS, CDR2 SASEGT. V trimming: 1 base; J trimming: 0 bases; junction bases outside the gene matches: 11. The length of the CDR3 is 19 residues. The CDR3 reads CASSEEPGQGGLSTDTQYF. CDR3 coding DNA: TGTGCCAGCAGTGAAGAGCCGGGACAGGGTGGTCTTAGCACAGATACGCAGTATTTT.

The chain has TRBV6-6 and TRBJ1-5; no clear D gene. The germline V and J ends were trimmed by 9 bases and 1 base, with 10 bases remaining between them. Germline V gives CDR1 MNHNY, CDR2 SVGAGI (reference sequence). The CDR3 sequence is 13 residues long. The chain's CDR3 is CASRQVSNQPQHF. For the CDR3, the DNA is TGTGCCAGTAGGCAGGTGAGCAATCAGCCCCAGCATTTT.

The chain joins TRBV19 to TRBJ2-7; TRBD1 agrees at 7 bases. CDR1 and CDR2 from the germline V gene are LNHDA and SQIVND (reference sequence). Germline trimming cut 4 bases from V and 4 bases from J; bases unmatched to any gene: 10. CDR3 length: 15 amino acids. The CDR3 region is CASSNPGTVTYEQYF. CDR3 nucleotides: TGTGCCAGTAGTAATCCCGGGACAGTAACATACGAGCAGTACTTC.

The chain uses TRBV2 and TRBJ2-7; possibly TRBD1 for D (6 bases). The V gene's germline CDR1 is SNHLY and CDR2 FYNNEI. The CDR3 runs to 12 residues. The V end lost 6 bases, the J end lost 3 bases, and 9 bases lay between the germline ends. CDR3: CASRMGHYEQYF. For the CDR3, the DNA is TGTGCCAGCAGGATGGGACACTACGAGCAGTACTTC.

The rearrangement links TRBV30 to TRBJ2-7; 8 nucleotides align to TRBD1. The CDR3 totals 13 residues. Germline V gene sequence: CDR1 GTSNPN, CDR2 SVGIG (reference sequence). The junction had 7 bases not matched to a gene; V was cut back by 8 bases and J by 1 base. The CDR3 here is CALGRGLSYEQYF. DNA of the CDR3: TGTGCCCTGGGCAGGGGGCTATCCTACGAGCAGTACTTC.

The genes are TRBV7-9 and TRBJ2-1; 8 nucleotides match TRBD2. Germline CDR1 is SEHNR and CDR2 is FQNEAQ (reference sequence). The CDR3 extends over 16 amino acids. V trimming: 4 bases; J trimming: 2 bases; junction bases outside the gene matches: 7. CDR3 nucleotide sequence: TGTGCCAGCAGCTCGGTACCCGGGGGGGCCTACAATGAGCAGTTCTTC. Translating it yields CASSSVPGGAYNEQFF.

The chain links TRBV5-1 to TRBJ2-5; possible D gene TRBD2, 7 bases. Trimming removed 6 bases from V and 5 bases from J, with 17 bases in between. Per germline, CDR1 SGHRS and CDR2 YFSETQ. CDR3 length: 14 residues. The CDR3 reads CASKTSGGWETQYF. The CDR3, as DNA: TGCGCCAGCAAGACCTCGGGGGGCTGGGAGACCCAGTACTTC.

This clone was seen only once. The DNA of the CDR3 is TGTGCCAGCAGCTTCGGTCGGACAGGAAAACTGTTTTTT. As protein: CASSFGRTGKLFF. The rearrangement uses TRBV5-8 and TRBJ1-4; 7 bases are shared with TRBD1. CDR1 and CDR2 (germline): SGHTS, YDEGEE. V shed 2 bases, J shed 10 bases, and the junction held 5 bases outside the gene matches. The CDR3 loop spans 13 amino acids.

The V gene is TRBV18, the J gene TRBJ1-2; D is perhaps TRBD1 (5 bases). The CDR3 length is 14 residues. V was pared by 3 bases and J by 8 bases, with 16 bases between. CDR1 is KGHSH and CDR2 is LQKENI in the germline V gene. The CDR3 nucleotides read TGTGCCAGCTCACCCCCAAGGGGCCTTGAAGGCTACACCTTC. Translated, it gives CASSPPRGLEGYTF. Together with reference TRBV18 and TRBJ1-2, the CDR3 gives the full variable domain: NAGVMQNPRHLVRRRGQEARLRCSPMKGHSHVYWYRQLPEEGLKFMVYLQKENIIDESGMPKERFSAEFPKEGPSILRIQQVVRGDSAAYFCASSPPRGLEGYTFGSGTRLTVV.

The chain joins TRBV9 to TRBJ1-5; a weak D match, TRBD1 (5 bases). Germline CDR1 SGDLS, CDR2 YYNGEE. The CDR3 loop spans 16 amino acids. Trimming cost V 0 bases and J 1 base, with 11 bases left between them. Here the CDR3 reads CASSVVRGVSNQPQHF. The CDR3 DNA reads TGTGCCAGCAGCGTAGTTAGGGGCGTCAGCAATCAGCCCCAGCATTTT.

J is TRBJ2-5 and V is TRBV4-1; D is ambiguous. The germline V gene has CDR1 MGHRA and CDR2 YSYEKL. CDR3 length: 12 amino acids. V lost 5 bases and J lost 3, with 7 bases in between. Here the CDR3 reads CASSDREETQYF. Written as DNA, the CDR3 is TGCGCCAGCAGCGATCGAGAAGAGACCCAGTACTTC.

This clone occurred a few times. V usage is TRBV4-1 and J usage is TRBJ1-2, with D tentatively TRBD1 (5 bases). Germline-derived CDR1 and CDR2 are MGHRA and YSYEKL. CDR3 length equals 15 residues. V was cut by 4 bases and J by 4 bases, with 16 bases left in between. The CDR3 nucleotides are TGCGCCAGCAGCCCCAAGCGGGCAGGGCGCTATGGCTACACCTTC. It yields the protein CASSPKRAGRYGYTF.

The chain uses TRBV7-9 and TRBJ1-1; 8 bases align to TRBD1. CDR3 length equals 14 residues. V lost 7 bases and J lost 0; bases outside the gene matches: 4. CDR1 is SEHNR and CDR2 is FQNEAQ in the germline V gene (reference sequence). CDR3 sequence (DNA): TGTGCCAGCAACGACAGGGGAATGAACACTGAAGCTTTCTTT. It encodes CASNDRGMNTEAFF.

The chain's CDR3 is CASSLDPTAYGYTF. CDR3 DNA: TGCGCCAGCAGCTTGGATCCGACAGCTTATGGCTACACCTTC. The chain uses TRBV5-1 and TRBJ1-2; possible D gene TRBD1, 5 bases. The CDR3 extends over 14 amino acids. V lost 0 bases to trimming and J lost 5 bases, with 11 bases between them. Germline V lookup: CDR1 SGHRS, CDR2 YFSETQ.

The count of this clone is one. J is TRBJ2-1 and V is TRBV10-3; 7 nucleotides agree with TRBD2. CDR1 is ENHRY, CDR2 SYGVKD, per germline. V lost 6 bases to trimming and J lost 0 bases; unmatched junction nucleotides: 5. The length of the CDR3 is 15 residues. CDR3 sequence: CAIREREHSYNEQFF. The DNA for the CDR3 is TGTGCCATCAGAGAGCGGGAACACTCCTACAATGAGCAGTTCTTC.

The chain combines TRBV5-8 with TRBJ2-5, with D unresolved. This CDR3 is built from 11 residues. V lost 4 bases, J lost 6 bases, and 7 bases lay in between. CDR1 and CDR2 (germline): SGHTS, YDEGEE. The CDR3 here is CASSPLQTQYF. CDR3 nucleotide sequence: TGTGCCAGCAGCCCCCTACAGACCCAGTACTTC. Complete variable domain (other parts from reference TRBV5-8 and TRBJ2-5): EAGVTQSPTHLIKTRGQQATLRCSPISGHTSVYWYQQALGLGLQFLLWYDEGEERNRGNFPPRFSGRQFPNYSSELNVNALELEDSALYLCASSPLQTQYFGPGTRLLVL.

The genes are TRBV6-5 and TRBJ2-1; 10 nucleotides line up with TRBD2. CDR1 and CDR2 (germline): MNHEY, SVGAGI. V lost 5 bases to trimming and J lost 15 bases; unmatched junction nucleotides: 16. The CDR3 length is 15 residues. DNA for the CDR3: TGTGCCAGCAGTCCCCGTTTAGGAGCGGGAGGGCCGACGTTCTTC. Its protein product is CASSPRLGAGGPTFF.

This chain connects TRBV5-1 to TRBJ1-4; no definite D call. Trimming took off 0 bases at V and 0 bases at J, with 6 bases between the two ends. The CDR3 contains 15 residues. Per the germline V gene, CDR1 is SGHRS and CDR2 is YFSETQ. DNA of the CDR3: TGCGCCAGCAGCTTGGGGAGAGCAACTAATGAAAAACTGTTTTTT. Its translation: CASSLGRATNEKLFF.

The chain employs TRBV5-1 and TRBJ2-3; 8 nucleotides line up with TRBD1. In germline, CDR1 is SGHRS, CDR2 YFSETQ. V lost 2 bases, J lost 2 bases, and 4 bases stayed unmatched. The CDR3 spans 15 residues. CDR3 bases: TGCGCCAGCAGCTTCCAGGGGGCCTTCACAGATACGCAGTATTTT. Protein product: CASSFQGAFTDTQYF.

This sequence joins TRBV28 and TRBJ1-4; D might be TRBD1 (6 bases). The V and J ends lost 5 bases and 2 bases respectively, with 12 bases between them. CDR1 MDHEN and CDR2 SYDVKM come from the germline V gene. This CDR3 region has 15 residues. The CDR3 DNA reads TGTGCCAGCAGTCGTACAGGGTCGACTAATGAAAAACTGTTTTTT. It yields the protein CASSRTGSTNEKLFF.

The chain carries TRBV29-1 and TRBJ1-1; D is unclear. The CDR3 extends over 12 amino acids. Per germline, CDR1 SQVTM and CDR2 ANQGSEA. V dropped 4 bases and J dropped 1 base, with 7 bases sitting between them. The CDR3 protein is CSVARRNTEAFF. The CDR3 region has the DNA TGCAGCGTTGCTCGCAGGAACACTGAAGCTTTCTTT.

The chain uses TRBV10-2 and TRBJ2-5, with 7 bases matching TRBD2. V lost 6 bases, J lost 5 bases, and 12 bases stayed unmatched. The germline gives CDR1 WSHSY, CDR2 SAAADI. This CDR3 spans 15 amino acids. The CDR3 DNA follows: TGCGCCAGCAGCGTCCTAGCGGCCCGAGCGGAGACCCAGTACTTC. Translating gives CASSVLAARAETQYF.